This TCR beta chain was sequenced during a study of OX40 agonist ivuxolimab in advanced cancers. Libraries were prepared by immunoSEQ multiplex PCR; TCRdb keeps only in-frame clonotypes and omits some of them. The table includes tens of thousands of clones, 80% to 95% detected once. Study-level points and caveats: On average, CD8+ T cells showed a greater number of expanded clones than CD4+.

On this clone: Its antigen is undetermined.

This CDR3 is 15 amino acids long. Germline-derived CDR1 and CDR2 are MNHNY and SVGAGI (reference sequence). The germline V and J ends were trimmed by 6 bases and 0 bases, with 12 bases remaining between them. The receptor comes from an adult with an advanced solid tumor such as melanoma, head and neck, liver or kidney cancer. Sequenced here: CD4+ or CD8+ T cells sorted from blood, sampled in a trial of the OX40 agonist ivuxolimab. V and J are TRBV6-6 and TRBJ2-4; maybe TRBD1 (6 bases). The CDR3 DNA reads TGTGCCAGCAGGAGGGCAGGGGAAGCCAAAAACATTCAGTACTTC. Residues: CASRRAGEAKNIQYF.